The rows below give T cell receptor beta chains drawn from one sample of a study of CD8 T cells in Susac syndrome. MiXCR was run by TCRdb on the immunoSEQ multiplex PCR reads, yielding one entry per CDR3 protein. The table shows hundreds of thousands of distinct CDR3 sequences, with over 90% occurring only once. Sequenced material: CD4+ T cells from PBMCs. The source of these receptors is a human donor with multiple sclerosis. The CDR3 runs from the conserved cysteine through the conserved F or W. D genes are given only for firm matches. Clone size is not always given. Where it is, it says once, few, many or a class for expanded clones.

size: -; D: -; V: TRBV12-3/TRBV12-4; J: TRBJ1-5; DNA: TGTGCCAGCAGTTTAGGGACTCAGGATCAGCCCCAGCATTTT; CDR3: CASSLGTQDQPQHF
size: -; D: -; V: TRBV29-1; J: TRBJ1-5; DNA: TGCAGCGTTGGGGAAGAGTGGGATCAGCCCCAGCATTTT; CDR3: CSVGEEWDQPQHF
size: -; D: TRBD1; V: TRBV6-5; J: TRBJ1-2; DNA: TGTGCCAGCAGTTCCCCCACGGGACAGGGGGCGCGAGGCTACACCTTC; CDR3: CASSSPTGQGARGYTF
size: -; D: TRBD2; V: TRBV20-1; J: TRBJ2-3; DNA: TGCAGTGCTACCCAGCGGGGGGGCGTCCCAGATACGCAGTATTTT; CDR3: CSATQRGGVPDTQYF
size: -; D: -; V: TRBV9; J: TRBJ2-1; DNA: TGTGCCAGCAACCCTGGACCCAACAACAATGAGCAGTTCTTC; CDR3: CASNPGPNNNEQFF
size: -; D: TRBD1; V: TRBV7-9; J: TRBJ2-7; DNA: TGTGCCAGCAGCGCAGCCTCAAGGGGGCGCATCTCCTACGAGCAGTACTTC; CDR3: CASSAASRGRISYEQYF
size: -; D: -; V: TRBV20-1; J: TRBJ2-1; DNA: TGCAGTGCCGCCAGCCGGAGGGCCTACAATGAGCAGTTCTTC; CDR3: CSAASRRAYNEQFF
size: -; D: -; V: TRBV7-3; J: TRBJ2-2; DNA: TGTGCCAGCAGCTTAATAGCTGTTACAGCCGGGGAGCTGTTTTTT; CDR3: CASSLIAVTAGELFF
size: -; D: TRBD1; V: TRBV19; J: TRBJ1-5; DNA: TGTGCCAGTAGAGAAACAGGGGGGGAAAATCAGCCCCAGCATTTT; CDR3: CASRETGGENQPQHF
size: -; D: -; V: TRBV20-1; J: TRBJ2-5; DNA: TGCAGTGCCAAGACTGAGACCCAGTACTTC; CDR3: CSAKTETQYF
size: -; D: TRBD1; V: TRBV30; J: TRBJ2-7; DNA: TGTGCCTGGAGTGAGGGGGCTTTCTACGAGCAGTACTTC; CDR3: CAWSEGAFYEQYF
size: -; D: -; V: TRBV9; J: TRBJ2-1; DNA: TGTGCCAGCAGCGGGGGTAGTGGGGAGCAGTTCTTC; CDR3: CASSGGSGEQFF
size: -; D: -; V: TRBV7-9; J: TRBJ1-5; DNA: TGTGCCAGCAGCCTCTCAGGGGACAGCAATCAGCCCCAGCATTTT; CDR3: CASSLSGDSNQPQHF
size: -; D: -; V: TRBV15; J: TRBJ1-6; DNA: TGTGCCACCCGCGCCGGGAGGACTTCACCCCTCCACTTT; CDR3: CATRAGRTSPLHF
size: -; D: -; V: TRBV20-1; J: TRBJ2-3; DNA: TGCAGTGCTAGAGGATCATCGGGGGCTAGCACAGATACGCAGTATTTT; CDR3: CSARGSSGASTDTQYF
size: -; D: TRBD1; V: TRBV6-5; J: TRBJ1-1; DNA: TGTGCCAGTATGGGACAGGGTTTGAACACTGAAGCTTTCTTT; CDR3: CASMGQGLNTEAFF
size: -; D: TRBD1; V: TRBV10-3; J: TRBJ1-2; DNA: TGTGCCATCAGACCGGGACAGATCTATGGCTACACCTTC; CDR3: CAIRPGQIYGYTF
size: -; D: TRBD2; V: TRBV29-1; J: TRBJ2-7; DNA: TGCAGCGCCGCCCAGAGCGGGGCCAGCGACGAGCAGTACTTC; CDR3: CSAAQSGASDEQYF
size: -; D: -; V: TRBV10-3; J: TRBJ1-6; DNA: TGTGCCATCAGTGGATTGGCAGGAGAGTCACCCCTCCACTTT; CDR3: CAISGLAGESPLHF
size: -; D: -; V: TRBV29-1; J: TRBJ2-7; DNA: TGCAGCGTTGAAGTTAGCGAACCTTCTTCCTACGAGCAGTACTTC; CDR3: CSVEVSEPSSYEQYF
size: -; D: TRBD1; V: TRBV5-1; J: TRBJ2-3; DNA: TGCGCCACCGGGACAGGACCTAGCACAGATACGCAGTATTTT; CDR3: CATGTGPSTDTQYF
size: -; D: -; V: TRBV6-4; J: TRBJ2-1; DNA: TGTGCCAGCAGCGCCGACAGCTACAATGAGCAGTTCTTC; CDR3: CASSADSYNEQFF
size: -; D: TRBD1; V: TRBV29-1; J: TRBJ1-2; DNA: TGCAGCGCAGGACCAAAGGGGGCGAGCTATGGCTACACCTTC; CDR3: CSAGPKGASYGYTF
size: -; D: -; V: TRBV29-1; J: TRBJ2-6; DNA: TGCAGCGCCCTACAAGTCCGGACCACTGGGGCCAACGTCCTGACTTTC; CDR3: CSALQVRTTGANVLTF
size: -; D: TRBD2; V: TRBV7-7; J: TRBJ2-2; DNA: TGTGCTAGCGGGGGGCGCGGCGGGGAGCTGTTTTTT; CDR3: CASGGRGGELFF
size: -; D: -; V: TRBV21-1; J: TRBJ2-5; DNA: TGTGCCAGCAGCAAAGCGCAATCAGCGCGGCAAGAGACCCAGTACTTC; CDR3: CASSKAQSARQETQYF
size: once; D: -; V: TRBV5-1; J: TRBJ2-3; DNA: TGCGCCAGCAGCTTCTATAGAGCGGATACGCAGTATTTT; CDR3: CASSFYRADTQYF
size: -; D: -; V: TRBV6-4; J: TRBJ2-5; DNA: TGTGCCAGCAGTGAAAGCAGTCGGGAGACCCAGTACTTC; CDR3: CASSESSRETQYF
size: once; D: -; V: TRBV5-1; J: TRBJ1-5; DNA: TGCGCCAGCAGCTTGTCGGACGGCGCCAATCAGCCCCAGCATTTT; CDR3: CASSLSDGANQPQHF